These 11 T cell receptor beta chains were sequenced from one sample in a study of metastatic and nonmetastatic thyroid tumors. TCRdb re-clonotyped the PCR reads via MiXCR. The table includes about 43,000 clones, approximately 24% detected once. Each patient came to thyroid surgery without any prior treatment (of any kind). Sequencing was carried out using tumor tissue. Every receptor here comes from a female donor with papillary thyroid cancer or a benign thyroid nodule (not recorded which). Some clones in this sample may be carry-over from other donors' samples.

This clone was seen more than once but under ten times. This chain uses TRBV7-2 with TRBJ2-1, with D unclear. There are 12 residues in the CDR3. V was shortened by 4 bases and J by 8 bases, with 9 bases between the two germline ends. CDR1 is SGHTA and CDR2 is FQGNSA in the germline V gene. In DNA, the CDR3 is TGTGCCAGCAGCTCCTTAGTATATGAGCAGTTCTTC. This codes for CASSSLVYEQFF. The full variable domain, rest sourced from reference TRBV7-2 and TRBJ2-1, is GAGVSQSPSNKVTEKGKDVELRCDPISGHTALYWYRQSLGQGLEFLIYFQGNSAPDKSGLPSDRFSAERTGGSVSTLTIQRTQQEDSAVYLCASSSLVYEQFFGPGTRLTVL.

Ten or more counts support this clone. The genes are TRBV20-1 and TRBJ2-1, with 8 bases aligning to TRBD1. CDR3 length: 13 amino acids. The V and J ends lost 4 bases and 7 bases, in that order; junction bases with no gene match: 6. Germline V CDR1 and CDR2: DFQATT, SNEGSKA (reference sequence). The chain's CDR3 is CSAMRQGWNEQFF. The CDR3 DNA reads TGCAGTGCTATGCGACAGGGGTGGAATGAGCAGTTCTTC.

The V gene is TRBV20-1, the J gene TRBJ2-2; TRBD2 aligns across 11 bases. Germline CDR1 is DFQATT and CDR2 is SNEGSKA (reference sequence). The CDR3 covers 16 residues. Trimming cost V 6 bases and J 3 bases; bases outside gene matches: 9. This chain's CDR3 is CSAINLAGGDTGELFF. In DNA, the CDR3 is TGCAGTGCCATTAACTTAGCGGGAGGGGACACCGGGGAGCTGTTTTTT.

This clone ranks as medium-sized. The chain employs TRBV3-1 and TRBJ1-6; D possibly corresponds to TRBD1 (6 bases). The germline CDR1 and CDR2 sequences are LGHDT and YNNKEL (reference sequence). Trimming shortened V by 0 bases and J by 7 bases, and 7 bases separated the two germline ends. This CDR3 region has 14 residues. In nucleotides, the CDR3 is TGTGCCAGCAGCCAAGACAGGGGAAATTCACCCCTCCACTTT. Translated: CASSQDRGNSPLHF.

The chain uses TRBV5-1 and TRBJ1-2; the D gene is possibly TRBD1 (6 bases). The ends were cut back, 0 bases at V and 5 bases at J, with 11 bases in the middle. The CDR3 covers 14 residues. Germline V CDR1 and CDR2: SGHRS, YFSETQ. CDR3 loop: CASSLDRVRYGYTF. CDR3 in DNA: TGCGCCAGCAGCTTGGACAGGGTGCGTTATGGCTACACCTTC.

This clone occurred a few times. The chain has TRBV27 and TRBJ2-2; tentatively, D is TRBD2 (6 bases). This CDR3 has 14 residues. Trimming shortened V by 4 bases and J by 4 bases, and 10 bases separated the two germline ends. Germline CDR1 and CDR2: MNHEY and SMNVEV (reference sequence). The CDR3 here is CASSWDLSTGELFF. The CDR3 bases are TGTGCCAGCAGTTGGGACTTATCCACCGGGGAGCTGTTTTTT.

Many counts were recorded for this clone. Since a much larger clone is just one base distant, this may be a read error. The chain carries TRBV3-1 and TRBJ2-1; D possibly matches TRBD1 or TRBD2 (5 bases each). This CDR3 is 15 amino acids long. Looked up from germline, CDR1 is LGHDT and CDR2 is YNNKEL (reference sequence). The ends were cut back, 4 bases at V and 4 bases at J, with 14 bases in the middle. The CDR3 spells CASSPPRGAYNEQFF. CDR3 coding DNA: TGTGCCAGCAGCCCCCCCCGGGGCGCTTACAATGAGCAGTTCTTC.

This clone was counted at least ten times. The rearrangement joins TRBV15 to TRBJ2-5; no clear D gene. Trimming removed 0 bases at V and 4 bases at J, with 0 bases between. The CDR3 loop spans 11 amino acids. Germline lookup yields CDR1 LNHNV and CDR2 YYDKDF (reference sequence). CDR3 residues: CATSREETQYF. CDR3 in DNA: TGTGCCACCAGCAGAGAAGAGACCCAGTACTTC.

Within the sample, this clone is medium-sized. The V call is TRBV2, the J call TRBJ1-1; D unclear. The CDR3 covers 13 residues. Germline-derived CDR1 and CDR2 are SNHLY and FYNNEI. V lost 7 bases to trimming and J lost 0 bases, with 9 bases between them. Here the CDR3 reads CASKTDVNTEAFF. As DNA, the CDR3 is TGTGCCAGCAAAACAGATGTGAACACTGAAGCTTTCTTT.

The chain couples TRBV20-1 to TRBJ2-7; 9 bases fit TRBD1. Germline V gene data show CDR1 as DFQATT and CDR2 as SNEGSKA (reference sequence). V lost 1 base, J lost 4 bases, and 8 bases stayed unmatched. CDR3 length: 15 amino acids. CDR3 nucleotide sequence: TGCAGTGCTAGAGCAGGGCCGGGACAGGGTTACGAGCAGTACTTC. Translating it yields CSARAGPGQGYEQYF.

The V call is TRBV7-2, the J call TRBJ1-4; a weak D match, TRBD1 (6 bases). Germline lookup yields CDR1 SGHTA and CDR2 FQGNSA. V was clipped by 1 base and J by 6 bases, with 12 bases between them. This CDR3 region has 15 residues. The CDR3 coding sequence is TGTGCCAGCAGCTTAGTTAGGGGGGAGGATGAAAAACTGTTTTTT. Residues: CASSLVRGEDEKLFF.